This T cell receptor (beta chain) was profiled in a study of CD8 T cells in Susac syndrome. The V end was cut by 0 bases, the J end by 0 bases, with 7 bases between. Germline V gene lookup returns CDR1 SGHVS and CDR2 FQNEAQ. The CDR3 is made up of 15 amino acids. Reverse transcription of roughly 0.45 to 1 ug RNA used random hexamers. TCRdb re-analysed the immunoSEQ multiplex PCR reads in MiXCR, keeping a single row per CDR3 protein. The sample contains 130,000 or so distinct CDR3 sequences, roughly 94% of which appear only once. The sequenced material came from CD8+ T cells from PBMCs. The genes are TRBV7-8 and TRBJ2-3; D remains ambiguous. The TCR was taken from a human donor with Susac syndrome. The CDR3, as DNA: TGTGCCAGCAGCTTAGCCGGCTCAAGCACAGATACGCAGTATTTT. It codes for CASSLAGSSTDTQYF.